This T cell receptor (beta chain) came from a study of OX40 agonist ivuxolimab in advanced cancers. The investigators sampled blood at baseline, at cycle 4 day 1, and at cycle 7 day 1. This CDR3 has 14 residues. Germline V lookup: CDR1 MNHNY, CDR2 SVGAGI (reference sequence). Trimming shortened V by 2 bases and J by 5 bases, and 9 bases separated the two germline ends. The repertoire was sequenced with immunoSEQ multiplex PCR; TCRdb's copy has only in-frame clones and lacks some. The sample includes fewer than 85,000 clones, roughly 90% seen only once; the top ten take roughly 0.37%. Sequenced material: CD4+ or CD8+ T cells sorted from blood, taken in a trial of the OX40 agonist ivuxolimab. This TCR derives from an adult with an advanced solid tumor such as melanoma, head and neck, liver or kidney cancer. The chain combines TRBV6-6 with TRBJ2-2; weak D call: TRBD1 (5 bases). CDR3 amino acids: CASSYPAGTGELFF. CDR3 DNA: TGTGCCAGCAGTTACCCAGCAGGGACCGGGGAGCTGTTTTTT.